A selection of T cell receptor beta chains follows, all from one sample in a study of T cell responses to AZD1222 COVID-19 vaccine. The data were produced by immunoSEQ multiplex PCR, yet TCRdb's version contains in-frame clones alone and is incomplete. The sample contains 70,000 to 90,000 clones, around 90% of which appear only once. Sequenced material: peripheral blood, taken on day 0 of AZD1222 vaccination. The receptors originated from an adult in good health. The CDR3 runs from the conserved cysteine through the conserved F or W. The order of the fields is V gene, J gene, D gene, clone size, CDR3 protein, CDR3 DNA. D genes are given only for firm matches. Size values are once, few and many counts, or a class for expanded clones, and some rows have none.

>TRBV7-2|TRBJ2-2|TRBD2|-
CASSLGLAGVTGELFF
TGTGCCAGCAGCTTAGGCCTAGCGGGAGTCACCGGGGAGCTGTTTTTT
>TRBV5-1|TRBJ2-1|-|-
CASSEGGPNEQFF
TGCGCCAGCAGCGAAGGGGGTCCCAATGAGCAGTTCTTC
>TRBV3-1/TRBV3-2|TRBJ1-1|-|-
CASSLGLNTEAFF
TGTGCCAGCAGCCTAGGACTGAACACTGAAGCTTTCTTT
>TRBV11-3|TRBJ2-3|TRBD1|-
CASSLGRGQGLFATQYF
TGTGCCAGCAGCTTAGGGAGGGGACAGGGTCTCTTTGCTACGCAGTATTTT
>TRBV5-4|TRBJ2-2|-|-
CASTGSLFNTGELFF
TGTGCCAGCACGGGTTCCCTTTTTAACACCGGGGAGCTGTTTTTT
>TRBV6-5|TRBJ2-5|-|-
CASSYAARETQYF
TGTGCCAGCAGTTACGCTGCACGGGAGACCCAGTACTTC
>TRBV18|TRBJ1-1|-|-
CASSPSQGRRANTEAFF
TGTGCCAGCTCACCGTCGCAGGGGCGGAGGGCGAACACTGAAGCTTTCTTT
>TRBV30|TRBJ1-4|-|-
CAWSSRGEKLFF
TGTGCCTGGAGTTCCCGGGGTGAAAAACTGTTTTTT
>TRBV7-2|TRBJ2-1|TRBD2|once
CASSSRLAGGPEQFF
TGTGCCAGCAGCTCCCGACTAGCGGGGGGGCCTGAGCAGTTCTTC
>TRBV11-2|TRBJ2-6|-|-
CASSLDRFSGANVLTF
TGTGCCAGCAGCTTAGACAGGTTCTCTGGGGCCAACGTCCTGACTTTC
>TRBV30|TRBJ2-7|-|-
CAWSKNRDTGRGYEQYF
TGTGCCTGGAGTAAGAACCGGGACACCGGGAGAGGCTACGAGCAGTACTTC
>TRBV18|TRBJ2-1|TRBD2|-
CASSPPSSGGRHNEQFF
TGTGCCAGCTCACCACCGTCTAGCGGGGGACGTCACAATGAGCAGTTCTTC
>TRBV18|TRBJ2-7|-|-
CASSPIINEQYF
TGTGCCAGCTCACCAATCATCAACGAGCAGTACTTC
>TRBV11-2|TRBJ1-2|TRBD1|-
CASSLDRGNYGYIF
TGTGCCAGCAGCTTGGACAGGGGGAACTATGGCTACATCTTC
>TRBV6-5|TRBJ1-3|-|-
CASSRDRSGNTIYF
TGTGCCAGCAGTCGCGACAGATCTGGAAACACCATATATTTT
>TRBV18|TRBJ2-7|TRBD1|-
CASSQGTGGVEQYF
TGTGCCAGCTCACAAGGGACAGGGGGCGTCGAGCAGTACTTC
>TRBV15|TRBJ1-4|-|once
CATSRGSGENEKLFF
TGTGCCACCAGCAGAGGTTCAGGAGAAAATGAAAAACTGTTTTTT
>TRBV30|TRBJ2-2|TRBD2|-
CAWLGGLAGHRYTGELFF
TGTGCCTGGTTGGGGGGACTAGCGGGACATCGTTACACCGGGGAGCTGTTTTTT
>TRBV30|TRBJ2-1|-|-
CAWSLDSYNEQFF
TGTGCCTGGAGTCTTGACAGTTACAATGAGCAGTTCTTC
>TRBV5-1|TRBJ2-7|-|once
CASSLAGSYEQYF
TGCGCCAGCAGCTTGGCCGGTTCCTACGAGCAGTACTTC
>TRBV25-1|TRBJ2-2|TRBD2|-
CASWGGANTGELFF
TGTGCCAGCTGGGGGGGAGCTAACACCGGGGAGCTGTTTTTT
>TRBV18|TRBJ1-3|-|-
CASSPQDSGNTIYF
TGTGCCAGCTCACCACAGGACTCTGGAAACACCATATATTTT
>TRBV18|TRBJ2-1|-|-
CASSLSQGPYNEQFF
TGTGCCAGCTCACTATCACAGGGCCCCTACAATGAGCAGTTCTTC
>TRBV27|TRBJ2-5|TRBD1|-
CASSGTARETQYF
TGTGCCAGCAGCGGGACAGCCCGAGAGACCCAGTACTTC
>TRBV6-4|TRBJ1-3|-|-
CASSTRVDSGNTIYF
TGTGCCAGCAGTACAAGAGTCGACTCTGGAAACACCATATATTTT
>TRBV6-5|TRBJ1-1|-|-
CASINHGNTEAFF
TGTGCCAGCATCAACCATGGGAACACTGAAGCTTTCTTT
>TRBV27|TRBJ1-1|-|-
CASSFSRNTEAFF
TGTGCCAGCAGTTTTAGTAGAAACACTGAAGCTTTCTTT
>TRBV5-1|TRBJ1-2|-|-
CASSLEQYGYTF
TGCGCCAGCAGCTTGGAACAGTATGGCTACACCTTC
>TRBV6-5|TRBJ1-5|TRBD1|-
CASRGTVGQPQHF
TGTGCCAGCAGGGGGACAGTGGGTCAGCCCCAGCATTTT
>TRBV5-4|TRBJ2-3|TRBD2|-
CASSLRLAESTDTQYF
TGTGCCAGCAGCTTAAGACTAGCGGAAAGCACAGATACGCAGTATTTT
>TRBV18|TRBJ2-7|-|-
CASSPTGSYEQYF
TGTGCCAGCTCACCAACAGGGTCCTACGAGCAGTACTTC
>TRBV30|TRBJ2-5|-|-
CAWTRQGTETQYF
TGTGCCTGGACTCGGCAAGGGACAGAGACCCAGTACTTC
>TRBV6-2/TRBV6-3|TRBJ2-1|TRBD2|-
CASSYSLAGGSNEQFF
TGTGCCAGCAGTTACTCACTAGCGGGAGGGTCCAATGAGCAGTTCTTC
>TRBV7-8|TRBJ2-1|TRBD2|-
CASSKLAGESYNEQFF
TGTGCCAGCAGCAAACTAGCGGGCGAATCCTACAATGAGCAGTTCTTC
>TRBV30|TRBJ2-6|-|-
CAWGSGVTSGANVLTF
TGTGCCTGGGGGTCCGGGGTTACCTCTGGGGCCAACGTCCTGACTTTC
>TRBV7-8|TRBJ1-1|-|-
CASNGGWNTEAFF
TGTGCCAGCAATGGGGGTTGGAACACTGAAGCTTTCTTT
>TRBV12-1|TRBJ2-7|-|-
CASSFARQGFYEQYF
TGTGCCAGCAGCTTTGCTCGTCAGGGTTTCTACGAGCAGTACTTC
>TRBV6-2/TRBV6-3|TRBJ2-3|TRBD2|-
CASSYSLAGGKDTQYF
TGTGCCAGCAGTTACTCACTAGCGGGGGGGAAAGATACGCAGTATTTT
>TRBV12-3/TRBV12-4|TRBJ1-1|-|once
CASSSGQNTEAFF
TGTGCCAGCAGTTCCGGACAGAACACTGAAGCTTTCTTT
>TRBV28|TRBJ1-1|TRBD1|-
CASSDVGQPNTEAFF
TGTGCCAGCAGTGATGTGGGACAGCCGAACACTGAAGCTTTCTTT
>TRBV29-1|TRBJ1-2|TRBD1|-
CSARDRAVEGYTF
TGCAGCGCCCGGGACAGGGCCGTTGAAGGCTACACCTTC
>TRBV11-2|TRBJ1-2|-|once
CANSSYREPSYGYTF
TGTGCCAACAGCTCGTACAGAGAACCTAGCTATGGCTACACCTTC
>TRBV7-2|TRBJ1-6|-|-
CASSLVRTDNSPLHF
TGTGCCAGCAGCTTAGTTCGGACAGATAATTCACCCCTCCACTTT
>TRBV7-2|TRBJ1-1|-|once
CASSLVGGNTEAFF
TGTGCCAGCAGCTTAGTTGGGGGGAACACTGAAGCTTTCTTT
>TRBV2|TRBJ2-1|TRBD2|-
CASSEGLAGYYNEQFF
TGTGCCAGCAGTGAAGGACTAGCGGGATACTACAATGAGCAGTTCTTC
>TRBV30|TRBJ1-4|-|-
CAWNVQLANEKLFF
TGTGCCTGGAACGTACAGCTGGCTAATGAAAAACTGTTTTTT
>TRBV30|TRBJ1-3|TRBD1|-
CAWTPGDRVAFGNTIYF
TGTGCCTGGACTCCCGGGGACAGGGTAGCCTTCGGAAACACCATATATTTT
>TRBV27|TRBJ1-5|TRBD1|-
CASNPGTGGNQPQHF
TGTGCCAGCAATCCCGGGACAGGGGGCAATCAGCCCCAGCATTTT
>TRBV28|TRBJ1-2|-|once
CASSNFNYGYTF
TGTGCCAGCAGTAATTTTAACTATGGCTACACCTTC
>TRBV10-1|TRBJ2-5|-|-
CASSEGPFQETQYF
TGCGCCAGCAGCGAAGGACCTTTCCAAGAGACCCAGTACTTC
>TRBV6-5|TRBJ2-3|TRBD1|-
CASSLNRGASDTQYF
TGTGCCAGCAGCTTAAACAGGGGTGCGTCAGATACGCAGTATTTT